This is a list of T cell receptor beta chains from one sample in a study of OX40 agonist ivuxolimab in advanced cancers. Assay used: immunoSEQ multiplex PCR; TCRdb lists only in-frame clones, some missing. The data show 60,000 to 80,000 clones, with 75% to 85% seen just once and 1.5% to 2% held by the top ten. The material sequenced was CD4+ or CD8+ T cells sorted from blood, taken in a trial of the OX40 agonist ivuxolimab. These TCRs come from an adult with an advanced solid tumor such as melanoma, head and neck, liver or kidney cancer. Both conserved end residues are part of each CDR3. Each record gives: D gene, V gene, CDR3 length, J gene, CDR3 protein. A D gene is named only where the DNA matches it firmly.

TRBD2	TRBV15	16	TRBJ2-3	CATSRGESGSPDTQYF
TRBD1	TRBV6-1	16	TRBJ1-5	CASSEGGTEGNQPQHF
.	TRBV25-1	13	TRBJ2-6	CATRSSGANVLTF
TRBD1	TRBV28	14	TRBJ2-7	CASSRQGGLVEQYF
.	TRBV15	14	TRBJ2-7	CATSRRVNSYEQYF
TRBD1	TRBV15	16	TRBJ1-4	CATSSMDRVWDEKLFF
TRBD2	TRBV7-6	17	TRBJ2-1	CASSPPTSGRAGNEQFF
.	TRBV10-2	13	TRBJ1-5	CASSDRGNQPQHF
TRBD1	TRBV6-1	14	TRBJ1-2	CASNRQGVNYGYTF
TRBD1	TRBV5-4	17	TRBJ2-1	CASSSSLTGGAYNEQFF